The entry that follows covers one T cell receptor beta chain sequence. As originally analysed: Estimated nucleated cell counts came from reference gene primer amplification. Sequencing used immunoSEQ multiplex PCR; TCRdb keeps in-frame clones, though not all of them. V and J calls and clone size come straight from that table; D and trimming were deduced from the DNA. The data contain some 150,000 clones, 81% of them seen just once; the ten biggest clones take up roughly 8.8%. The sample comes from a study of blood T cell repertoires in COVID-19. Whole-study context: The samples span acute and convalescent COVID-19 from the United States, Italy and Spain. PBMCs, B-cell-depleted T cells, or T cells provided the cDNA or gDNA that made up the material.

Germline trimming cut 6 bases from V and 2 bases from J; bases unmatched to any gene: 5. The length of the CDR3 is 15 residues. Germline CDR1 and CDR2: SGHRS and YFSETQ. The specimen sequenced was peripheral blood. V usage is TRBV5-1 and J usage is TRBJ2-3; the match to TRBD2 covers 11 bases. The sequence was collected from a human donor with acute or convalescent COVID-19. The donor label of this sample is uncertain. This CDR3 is CASKGLAGTTDTQYF. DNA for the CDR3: TGCGCCAGCAAAGGACTAGCGGGTACCACAGATACGCAGTATTTT.